These 25 T cell receptor beta chains were all obtained from the same sample, sequenced in a study of cytomegalovirus exposure and HLA in healthy donors. PCR was performed using 60 Vbeta and 13 Jbeta primers. Clones were read by immunoSEQ multiplex PCR, and TCRdb kept only the in-frame ones, dropping some. The sample consists of about 150,000 clones, 80% of them appearing once. The sequenced material came from PBMCs. The receptors shown here come from a woman between 50 and 59 years old in good health and CMV-seropositive.

This clone showed up just once. The CDR3 DNA reads as TGTGCCAGCAGCTCGAAGACAGGGTTTAACTATGGCTACACCTTC. As protein: CASSSKTGFNYGYTF. V is TRBV5-4 and J is TRBJ1-2; 7 nucleotides align to TRBD1. The CDR3 has 15 residues. J gave up 1 base and V 3 bases, and 6 bases lay outside the gene matches. Germline values: CDR1 SGHNT, CDR2 YYREEE (reference sequence).

The rearrangement joins TRBV4-2 to TRBJ2-3; D perhaps matches TRBD2 (6 bases). In germline, CDR1 is LGHNA, CDR2 YNFKEQ. This CDR3 contains 14 residues. Trimming removed 1 base at V and 6 bases at J, with 11 bases between. CDR3 in amino acids: CASSQGGVEDTQYF. The CDR3, as DNA: TGTGCCAGCAGCCAAGGGGGGGTAGAGGATACGCAGTATTTT.

This clone was picked up one time. J is TRBJ2-1 and V is TRBV2, with D possibly being TRBD1 (5 bases). Trimming pared 4 bases from V and 6 bases from J, leaving 13 bases between. This CDR3 is 14 amino acids long. The germline CDR1 and CDR2 sequences are SNHLY and FYNNEI. The CDR3 sequence is CASSVLGAGNEQFF. In nucleotides, the CDR3 is TGTGCCAGCAGTGTGTTAGGGGCAGGCAATGAGCAGTTCTTC.

The V gene is TRBV7-2, the J gene TRBJ1-1; D gene uncertain. This CDR3 has 11 amino acids. V was shortened by 7 bases and J by 7 bases, with 10 bases between the two germline ends. Germline CDR1 and CDR2: SGHTA and FQGNSA. The CDR3 is CASTSFNEAFF. Here the CDR3 DNA reads TGTGCCAGCACCTCTTTTAATGAAGCTTTCTTT. Drawing the rest from reference TRBV7-2 and TRBJ1-1, the complete variable domain is GAGVSQSPSNKVTEKGKDVELRCDPISGHTALYWYRQSLGQGLEFLIYFQGNSAPDKSGLPSDRFSAERTGGSVSTLTIQRTQQEDSAVYLCASTSFNEAFFGQGTRLTVV.

The gene calls are TRBV29-1 and TRBJ2-5; 7 bases line up with TRBD2. The CDR3 loop spans 11 amino acids. With V trimmed by 7 bases and J by 5 bases, 4 bases remained unmatched. Germline assignment: CDR1 SQVTM and CDR2 ANQGSEA. CDR3 sequence (DNA): TGCAGCGCAACCGGGGGGGAGACCCAGTACTTC. Translation: CSATGGETQYF.

This clone was counted once. The rearrangement links TRBV7-9 to TRBJ1-2; D gene uncertain. The length of the CDR3 is 14 residues. Germline V gene data show CDR1 as SEHNR and CDR2 as FQNEAQ (reference sequence). V lost 1 base, J lost 4 bases, and 10 bases lay in between. Here the CDR3 DNA reads TGTGCCAGCAGCTTAGTATCCACAGCCTATGGCTACACCTTC. Residues: CASSLVSTAYGYTF.

The CDR3 here is CASTPQVSGLNEKLFF. DNA of the CDR3: TGTGCCAGCACCCCCCAAGTCTCGGGGTTGAATGAAAAACTGTTTTTT. The genes are TRBV7-9 and TRBJ1-4; D is uncertain. Germline CDR1 SEHNR, CDR2 FQNEAQ (reference sequence). The CDR3 is made up of 16 amino acids. V was pared by 7 bases and J by 5 bases, with 20 bases between.

The chain uses TRBV11-2 and TRBJ2-1; TRBD2 matches at 11 bases. The V and J ends lost 0 bases and 2 bases, in that order; junction bases with no gene match: 6. The CDR3 spans 18 residues. CDR1 is SGHAT, CDR2 FQNNGV, per germline. CDR3 in DNA: TGTGCCAGCAGCTTAGAGTTCGCTAGCGGGAGGCCCTACAATGAGCAGTTCTTC. Translated, it gives CASSLEFASGRPYNEQFF.

This clone was counted between two and nine times. The chain has TRBV28 and TRBJ2-2; the match to TRBD1 covers 7 bases. The CDR3 loop spans 15 amino acids. The ends lost 3 bases at V and 2 bases at J; junction bases unmatched: 3. The V gene's germline CDR1 is MDHEN and CDR2 SYDVKM. The CDR3 sequence: CASSLGQINTGELFF. The CDR3 coding sequence is TGTGCCAGCAGTTTGGGACAGATAAACACCGGGGAGCTGTTTTTT.

The J gene is TRBJ2-2, the V gene TRBV27, with 7 bases lining up with TRBD1. Trimming cost V 7 bases and J 6 bases; bases outside gene matches: 11. Germline V gives CDR1 MNHEY, CDR2 SMNVEV (reference sequence). This CDR3 is built from 15 residues. CDR3 sequence reads: CASIKTGPGSGELFF. Here the CDR3 DNA reads TGTGCCAGCATCAAGACAGGGCCCGGTTCCGGGGAGCTGTTTTTT.

This clone showed up just a few times. The chain carries TRBV10-3 and TRBJ2-1; 13 bases match TRBD2. The V gene's germline CDR1 is ENHRY and CDR2 SYGVKD. The length of the CDR3 is 16 residues. With 3 bases clipped from V and 8 bases from J, the junction kept 7 bases outside the gene matches. CDR3 sequence (DNA): TGTGCCATCAGTGACCGGACTAGCGGGAGTAGAGATGAGCAGTTCTTC. This codes for CAISDRTSGSRDEQFF.

The chain joins TRBV6-1 to TRBJ2-2, with 9 bases identical to TRBD1. The CDR3 length is 15 residues. Per germline, CDR1 MNHNS and CDR2 SASEGT. Trimming took 6 bases from V and 5 from J; bases not matched to a gene: 7. CDR3 sequence reads: CASRLRDRDTGELFF. The CDR3 region has the DNA TGTGCCAGCAGGCTCCGGGACAGGGATACCGGGGAGCTGTTTTTT.

V usage is TRBV5-1 and J usage is TRBJ2-3; a possible D gene is TRBD1 (6 bases). The germline V and J ends were trimmed by 0 bases and 1 base, with 12 bases remaining between them. This CDR3 spans 16 amino acids. Per the germline V gene, CDR1 is SGHRS and CDR2 is YFSETQ. The chain's CDR3 is CASSLETGSGTDTQYF. The CDR3 DNA reads TGCGCCAGCAGCTTGGAGACAGGTTCAGGCACAGATACGCAGTATTTT.

This chain links TRBV6-6 with TRBJ2-2, with 7 bases fitting TRBD1. The CDR3 has 14 amino acids. Germline CDR1 and CDR2: MNHNY and SVGAGI (reference sequence). The trim removed 10 bases at V and 0 bases at J, leaving 5 bases unmatched. The CDR3 loop reads CAIRQGTNTGELFF. Written as DNA, the CDR3 is TGTGCCATAAGACAGGGAACGAACACCGGGGAGCTGTTTTTT.

The CDR3 nucleotides are TGTGCCAGTAGTCCGGGAGCATACAATGAGCAGTTCTTC. Amino acid sequence: CASSPGAYNEQFF. The chain carries TRBV19 and TRBJ2-1, with D possibly matching TRBD2 (6 bases). Germline V lookup: CDR1 LNHDA, CDR2 SQIVND (reference sequence). This CDR3 spans 13 amino acids. The ends were cut back, 5 bases at V and 4 bases at J, with 9 bases in the middle.

The V and J genes are TRBV7-2 and TRBJ2-7; TRBD2 is a possible D gene (5 bases). The CDR3 is 14 amino acids. V was shortened by 5 bases and J by 3 bases, with 14 bases between the two germline ends. Germline V gene lookup returns CDR1 SGHTA and CDR2 FQGNSA. The DNA for the CDR3 is TGTGCCAGCAGCCCATCCGTTGGACTCTACGAGCAGTACTTC. This sequence encodes CASSPSVGLYEQYF.

V and J are TRBV5-4 and TRBJ2-2; TRBD1 aligns across 10 bases. CDR1 is SGHNT, CDR2 YYREEE, per germline (reference sequence). V shed 2 bases and J 8 bases; nucleotides not matched to a gene: 6. The CDR3 extends over 15 amino acids. This CDR3 is CASSLGDRGLGELFF. The DNA of the CDR3 is TGTGCCAGCAGCTTAGGGGACAGGGGCTTGGGGGAGCTGTTTTTT.

This clone was found a few times. The V and J genes are TRBV9 and TRBJ1-4; D is unresolved. Germline V gene lookup returns CDR1 SGDLS and CDR2 YYNGEE. The CDR3 is 13 amino acids. The V and J ends lost 3 bases and 10 bases respectively, with 13 bases between them. CDR3 sequence (DNA): TGTGCCAGCAGCGATGATCTGGGCGTAAAACTGTTTTTT. Residues: CASSDDLGVKLFF. The whole variable domain, filled in from reference TRBV9 and TRBJ1-4, reads DSGVTQTPKHLITATGQRVTLRCSPRSGDLSVYWYQQSLDQGLQFLIQYYNGEERAKGNILERFSAQQFPDLHSELNLSSLELGDSALYFCASSDDLGVKLFFGSGTQLSVL.

The rearrangement links TRBV7-6 to TRBJ1-4; D is unresolved. CDR1 is SGHVS and CDR2 is FNYEAQ in the germline V gene. The CDR3 totals 17 residues. The V end lost 6 bases, the J end lost 3 bases, and 20 bases lay between the germline ends. The CDR3 nucleotides read TGTGCCAGCAGTCGGAATAGATTAGCCGGCTCTAATGAAAAACTGTTTTTT. Residues: CASSRNRLAGSNEKLFF. The whole variable domain, remainder taken from reference TRBV7-6 and TRBJ1-4, is GAGVSQSPRYKVTKRGQDVALRCDPISGHVSLYWYRQALGQGPEFLTYFNYEAQQDKSGLPNDRFSAERPEGSISTLTIQRTEQRDSAMYRCASSRNRLAGSNEKLFFGSGTQLSVL.

This clone was recorded a few times. This rearrangement joins TRBV27 to TRBJ1-4, with a tentative D call TRBD1 (6 bases). The CDR3 consists of 17 residues. V was clipped by 3 bases and J by 5 bases, with 19 bases between them. Germline V CDR1 and CDR2: MNHEY, SMNVEV (reference sequence). CDR3 nucleotide sequence: TGTGCCAGCAGTTTCCTGCAGGGGTCATTTGGGAATGAAAAACTGTTTTTT. This sequence encodes CASSFLQGSFGNEKLFF.

In nucleotides, the CDR3 is TGTGCCAGCAGATTAAACAGGGGCCTCCGGTATGCTTTCTTT. Its protein is CASRLNRGLRYAFF. The chain employs TRBV28 and TRBJ1-1; 7 nucleotides align to TRBD1. Unmatched junction bases numbered 15, after V lost 6 bases and J lost 11 bases. The CDR3 runs 14 residues. Germline V gene lookup returns CDR1 MDHEN and CDR2 SYDVKM.

This clone has just one count. V is TRBV6-5 and J is TRBJ2-7; D unclear. Germline CDR1 MNHEY, CDR2 SVGAGI. The CDR3 loop spans 14 amino acids. Trimming shortened V by 5 bases and J by 0 bases, and 11 bases separated the two germline ends. The CDR3 sequence is CASSEEPSSYEQYF. CDR3 DNA sequence: TGTGCCAGCAGTGAAGAACCCAGCTCCTACGAGCAGTACTTC.

The J gene is TRBJ2-3, the V gene TRBV21-1; the table's D call of TRBD2 was not tested on the DNA. TRBV21-1 is given as a pseudogene. The CDR3 sequence is 15 residues long. CDR3 bases: TGTGCCAGCAGCTACGCGGGAGGGCCCAGAGATACGCAGTATTTT. This sequence encodes CASSYAGGPRDTQYF.

This clone was observed a few times. The chain couples TRBV7-9 to TRBJ2-3, with 10 bases aligning to TRBD2. The germline V gene encodes CDR1 SEHNR and CDR2 FQNEAQ (reference sequence). J gave up 3 bases and V 8 bases, and 5 bases lay outside the gene matches. There are 14 residues in the CDR3. CDR3 sequence reads: CASGASGGTDTQYF. CDR3 nucleotide sequence: TGTGCCAGCGGGGCTAGCGGGGGAACAGATACGCAGTATTTT.

The chain carries TRBV6-5 and TRBJ2-7, with D perhaps matching TRBD1 (5 bases). CDR1 and CDR2 (germline): MNHEY, SVGAGI. The CDR3 spans 12 residues. V shed 7 bases and J shed 1 base, with 8 bases lying between them. As DNA, the CDR3 is TGTGCCAGCACAGCAGGGTCCTACGAGCAGTACTTC. This translates into CASTAGSYEQYF.